This T cell receptor (beta chain) was recorded in a study of blood T cells in healthy people across ages. The study's findings and limits: When set beside aged donors, long-lived donors presented more naive CD4+ cells and higher diversity.

This clonotype was found a few times. Its matching antigen is unknown. Isolation of PBMCs gave at least 7 million cells per sample. Total RNA, at least 5.5 micrograms per sample, came from PBMCs. Alongside a J-beta primer mix, a sample-barcoded 5' primer served in a second PCR lasting roughly 7 to 11 cycles. Through a template-switch adaptor with 12 random nucleotides, each cDNA molecule received a tag. One entry per CDR3 protein results from TCRdb running MiXCR on the 5' RACE reads. The repertoire holds roughly 1.9 million distinct CDR3 sequences, 39% seen once, with roughly 23% in the top ten. The CDR3 sequence is 15 residues long. Germline assignment: CDR1 LGHNA and CDR2 YNFKEQ. J was trimmed by 3 bases and V by 2 bases; bases with no gene match: 7.

The receptor comes from a human donor in good health. The V gene is TRBV4-2, the J gene TRBJ2-7; 7 bases match TRBD1. Material: blood. The CDR3 here is CASSQLNRGDYEQYF. The CDR3 DNA is TGTGCCAGCAGCCAACTAAACAGGGGCGACTACGAGCAGTACTTC.